These T cell receptor beta chains were read from a single sample in a study of PD-L1 blockade in urothelial cancer. Libraries were prepared by immunoSEQ multiplex PCR; TCRdb keeps only in-frame clonotypes and omits some of them. The sample includes 60,000 to 75,000 clones, 86% of them seen just once. Material: PBMCs, obtained around atezolizumab (anti-PD-L1) treatment. The source is a man in his 60s with urothelial cancer. The CDR3 runs from the conserved cysteine through the conserved F or W. A D gene is named only where the DNA matches it firmly. Some rows mark clone size as missing; the rest say once, few, many or name a class of expanded clone.

d_call: .; j_call: TRBJ1-4; v_call: TRBV7-6; clone_size: once; cdr3_nt: TGTGCCAGCAGTTCTACCCGGGGGTCCGAAAAACTGTTTTTT; cdr3_aa: CASSSTRGSEKLFF
d_call: .; j_call: TRBJ2-1; v_call: TRBV18; clone_size: .; cdr3_nt: TGTGCCAGCTCCGCCGTGAGAGGGAACTACAATGAGCAGTTCTTC; cdr3_aa: CASSAVRGNYNEQFF
d_call: .; j_call: TRBJ2-5; v_call: TRBV14; clone_size: .; cdr3_nt: TGTGCCAGCAGCCAAGGCAGGGTTCAAGAGACCCAGTACTTC; cdr3_aa: CASSQGRVQETQYF
d_call: .; j_call: TRBJ1-3; v_call: TRBV28; clone_size: .; cdr3_nt: TGTGCCAGCAGTTTATCTAGGTCGGGAAACACCATATATTTT; cdr3_aa: CASSLSRSGNTIYF
d_call: TRBD2; j_call: TRBJ2-2; v_call: TRBV7-2; clone_size: few; cdr3_nt: TGTGCCAGCACCCGCGGGGGATTTCGTCCCACCGGGGAGCTGTTTTTT; cdr3_aa: CASTRGGFRPTGELFF
d_call: .; j_call: TRBJ2-1; v_call: TRBV4-2; clone_size: .; cdr3_nt: TGTGCCAGCAGCCAGGGGTGGGGGGCACAGGGGCCCACCCTAGCTAAGAGCTCCTACAATGAGCAGTTCTTC; cdr3_aa: CASSQGWGAQGPTLAKSSYNEQFF
d_call: .; j_call: TRBJ2-3; v_call: TRBV18; clone_size: .; cdr3_nt: TGTGCCAGCTCACCATCCCGTACAGATACGCAGTATTTT; cdr3_aa: CASSPSRTDTQYF
d_call: TRBD2; j_call: TRBJ2-3; v_call: TRBV19; clone_size: .; cdr3_nt: TGTGCCAGTAGTTTCCGGGCAGCGGGAGGCACAGATACGCAGTATTTT; cdr3_aa: CASSFRAAGGTDTQYF
d_call: .; j_call: TRBJ1-6; v_call: TRBV27; clone_size: medium-sized; cdr3_nt: TGTGCCAGCAGTTTGGGGGGGGGTTTGGGGTCACCCCTCCACTTT; cdr3_aa: CASSLGGGLGSPLHF
d_call: .; j_call: TRBJ1-6; v_call: TRBV7-2; clone_size: few; cdr3_nt: TGTGCCAGCAGCTCTATGGGGGCGTCACCCCTCCACTTT; cdr3_aa: CASSSMGASPLHF
d_call: .; j_call: TRBJ2-7; v_call: TRBV30; clone_size: .; cdr3_nt: TGTGCCTGGACCTCAGATTACGAGCAGTACTTC; cdr3_aa: CAWTSDYEQYF
d_call: .; j_call: TRBJ2-5; v_call: TRBV4-3; clone_size: .; cdr3_nt: TGCGCCAGCAGCCAAGGGGGGGGGCGAGAAGAGACCCAGTACTTC; cdr3_aa: CASSQGGGREETQYF
d_call: .; j_call: TRBJ2-1; v_call: TRBV5-6; clone_size: .; cdr3_nt: TGTGCCAGCAGCTTGGTACCTAGGCACAATGAGCAGTTCTTC; cdr3_aa: CASSLVPRHNEQFF
d_call: TRBD2; j_call: TRBJ2-3; v_call: TRBV4-2; clone_size: .; cdr3_nt: TGTGCCAGCAGCCAAGGGGGACTAGGCGGCACAGATACGCAGTATTTT; cdr3_aa: CASSQGGLGGTDTQYF
d_call: .; j_call: TRBJ2-3; v_call: TRBV7-2; clone_size: .; cdr3_nt: TGTGCCAGCAGCTTAGTAGGGGTTAGCACAGATACGCAGTATTTT; cdr3_aa: CASSLVGVSTDTQYF
d_call: TRBD2; j_call: TRBJ2-7; v_call: TRBV7-6; clone_size: .; cdr3_nt: TGTGCCAGCAGCTTAGATGGGACTAGCGGGGGTTTCTCCTACGAGCAGTACTTC; cdr3_aa: CASSLDGTSGGFSYEQYF
d_call: .; j_call: TRBJ1-3; v_call: TRBV30; clone_size: .; cdr3_nt: TGTGCCTGGAGTGTGTGGGACACCCCGAGCTCTGGAAACACCATATATTTT; cdr3_aa: CAWSVWDTPSSGNTIYF
d_call: .; j_call: TRBJ1-1; v_call: TRBV6-1; clone_size: .; cdr3_nt: TGTGCCAGCAGTGAAGCAACTCGGGAAGCTTTCTTT; cdr3_aa: CASSEATREAFF
d_call: TRBD1; j_call: TRBJ1-4; v_call: TRBV7-9; clone_size: .; cdr3_nt: TGTGCCAGCACCCCAAAGGGGACAGGGGGCGAAAAACTGTTTTTT; cdr3_aa: CASTPKGTGGEKLFF
d_call: TRBD2; j_call: TRBJ2-1; v_call: TRBV30; clone_size: few; cdr3_nt: TGTGCCTTAAATAGCGGGGGGCTAGGTGGCTATGAGCAGTTCTTC; cdr3_aa: CALNSGGLGGYEQFF
d_call: TRBD1; j_call: TRBJ1-2; v_call: TRBV7-9; clone_size: .; cdr3_nt: TGTGCCAGCAGCTTAGGACAGGGGAATGGCTACACCTTC; cdr3_aa: CASSLGQGNGYTF
d_call: .; j_call: TRBJ2-2; v_call: TRBV18; clone_size: once; cdr3_nt: TGTGCCAGCTCACCAGAGAGCGGACTGAACACCGGGGAGCTGTTTTTT; cdr3_aa: CASSPESGLNTGELFF
d_call: .; j_call: TRBJ2-3; v_call: TRBV29-1; clone_size: .; cdr3_nt: TGCAGCGTTGACGGCCGTGAGGCTAGCACAGATACGCAGTATTTT; cdr3_aa: CSVDGREASTDTQYF
d_call: .; j_call: TRBJ1-2; v_call: TRBV11-2; clone_size: once; cdr3_nt: TGTGCCAGCAGCCCGACCGACTGGAGGGTCAACGGCTACACCTTC; cdr3_aa: CASSPTDWRVNGYTF
d_call: TRBD2; j_call: TRBJ2-3; v_call: TRBV4-1; clone_size: .; cdr3_nt: TGCGCCAGCAGCCAAGATTGGTGGGGGGGGAAGGATACGCAGTATTTT; cdr3_aa: CASSQDWWGGKDTQYF
d_call: .; j_call: TRBJ1-5; v_call: TRBV28; clone_size: .; cdr3_nt: TGTGCCAGCAGTCCCTTGGCGGGGGGCAATCAGCCCCAGCATTTT; cdr3_aa: CASSPLAGGNQPQHF
d_call: TRBD2; j_call: TRBJ2-1; v_call: TRBV13; clone_size: .; cdr3_nt: TGTGCCAGCAGCTTAGAAGGATGGGGCGGGGGGGAGTACAATGAGCAGTTCTTC; cdr3_aa: CASSLEGWGGGEYNEQFF
d_call: .; j_call: TRBJ1-2; v_call: TRBV15; clone_size: .; cdr3_nt: TGTGCCACCAGCAGAGACAGGGGATTGGGGGGCTACACCTTC; cdr3_aa: CATSRDRGLGGYTF
d_call: TRBD1; j_call: TRBJ1-5; v_call: TRBV7-2; clone_size: .; cdr3_nt: TGTGCCAGCAGCTTAGACCGGGACAGGGACCAGCATTTT; cdr3_aa: CASSLDRDRDQHF
d_call: TRBD2; j_call: TRBJ2-5; v_call: TRBV7-2; clone_size: .; cdr3_nt: TGTGCCAGCAGCTTAGGGAGCGGGGGGCTCCAAGAGACCCAGTACTTC; cdr3_aa: CASSLGSGGLQETQYF
d_call: TRBD1; j_call: TRBJ1-4; v_call: TRBV19; clone_size: .; cdr3_nt: TGTGCCAGTAGTATCCCACGGACAGGGGCAACTAATGAAAAACTGTTTTTT; cdr3_aa: CASSIPRTGATNEKLFF
d_call: TRBD1; j_call: TRBJ2-3; v_call: TRBV19; clone_size: .; cdr3_nt: TGTGCCAGTAGTGGGGGACAGGGGTCTTGGGATACGCAGTATTTT; cdr3_aa: CASSGGQGSWDTQYF
d_call: .; j_call: TRBJ1-2; v_call: TRBV9; clone_size: once; cdr3_nt: TGTGCCAGCAGCGTAGCGCCCCTGAGCCAGGGGTATGGCTACACCTTC; cdr3_aa: CASSVAPLSQGYGYTF
d_call: TRBD1; j_call: TRBJ2-5; v_call: TRBV5-1; clone_size: .; cdr3_nt: TGCGCCAGCAGCGGAATGACAGGGGTGGGAGAGACCCAGTACTTC; cdr3_aa: CASSGMTGVGETQYF
d_call: .; j_call: TRBJ2-5; v_call: TRBV30; clone_size: .; cdr3_nt: TGTGCCTGGAAGCCTTTCTCAGAGACCCAGTACTTC; cdr3_aa: CAWKPFSETQYF
d_call: .; j_call: TRBJ2-5; v_call: TRBV29-1; clone_size: .; cdr3_nt: TGCAGCGTACCCCCCGGGACGCAGGGGGAGACCCAGTACTTC; cdr3_aa: CSVPPGTQGETQYF